This is a list of T cell receptor beta chains from one sample in a study of blood T cell repertoires in COVID-19. Sequencing used immunoSEQ multiplex PCR; TCRdb keeps in-frame clones, though not all of them. The sample lists over 80,000 clones, more than 70% occurring once. Sequences were obtained from peripheral blood. These receptor sequences come from a woman aged 55 to 70 with acute or convalescent COVID-19. Both conserved end residues are part of each CDR3. The order of the fields is clone size, V gene, D gene, J gene, CDR3 DNA, CDR3 protein. A D gene is named only where the DNA matches it firmly. Some rows have no size entry. The others give once, few or many, or a class for an expanded clone.

size: once
V: TRBV5-1
D: TRBD1
J: TRBJ2-2
DNA: TGCGCCAGCAACCGACAGGGGGCATTGGAAACCGGGGAGCTGTTTTTT
CDR3: CASNRQGALETGELFF

size: NA
V: TRBV19
D: NA
J: TRBJ1-1
DNA: TGTGCCAGTAGTATCCCCCAGGATCCTCTGAACACTGAAGCTTTCTTT
CDR3: CASSIPQDPLNTEAFF

size: NA
V: TRBV27
D: NA
J: TRBJ1-1
DNA: TGTGCCAGCAGTTTAACAGGTTTCACCCGAGCGAACACTGAAGCTTTCTTT
CDR3: CASSLTGFTRANTEAFF

size: medium-sized
V: TRBV5-1
D: NA
J: TRBJ1-5
DNA: TGCGCCAGCAGTTTGGAAGGGGTGGGCAATCAGCCCCAGCATTTT
CDR3: CASSLEGVGNQPQHF

size: NA
V: TRBV5-1
D: TRBD1
J: TRBJ1-2
DNA: TGCGCCAGCAGCAGAGGACAGGGGGACTATGGCTACACCTTC
CDR3: CASSRGQGDYGYTF

size: few
V: TRBV7-8
D: TRBD2
J: TRBJ2-1
DNA: TGTGCCAGCAGCTCCTCGAGGCGGGAGTACCCCTACAATGAGCAGTTCTTC
CDR3: CASSSSRREYPYNEQFF

size: NA
V: TRBV5-1
D: NA
J: TRBJ1-1
DNA: TGCGCCAGCAGCTTGGCCAGCGCTTATGAAGCTTTCTTT
CDR3: CASSLASAYEAFF

size: NA
V: TRBV10-3
D: TRBD1
J: TRBJ1-1
DNA: TGTGCCATCGGGTTGACAGGGTTGGACACTGAAGCTTTCTTT
CDR3: CAIGLTGLDTEAFF

size: NA
V: TRBV5-4
D: TRBD2
J: TRBJ2-3
DNA: TGTGCCAGCAGCCGGACTAGCGGGATCGACACGGCAGATACGCAGTATTTT
CDR3: CASSRTSGIDTADTQYF

size: NA
V: TRBV28
D: TRBD1
J: TRBJ1-2
DNA: TGTGCCAGCAGTTTAATAAGAATGGCGGGACAGCCAAGGGGCACCTTC
CDR3: CASSLIRMAGQPRGTF

size: NA
V: TRBV19
D: NA
J: TRBJ1-5
DNA: TGTGCCAGTAGTATGATCCAGGGGAATCAGCCCCAGCATTTT
CDR3: CASSMIQGNQPQHF

size: NA
V: TRBV5-4
D: NA
J: TRBJ2-7
DNA: TGTGCCAGCAGCCCTCCTCAGAGACAGAGCTCCTACGAGCAGTACTTC
CDR3: CASSPPQRQSSYEQYF

size: few
V: TRBV5-8
D: NA
J: TRBJ1-2
DNA: TGTGCCAGCAGCCCCGACCGATTGGGTCCGGAGGGGTTTCAGTATGGCTACACCTTC
CDR3: CASSPDRLGPEGFQYGYTF

size: NA
V: TRBV5-6
D: NA
J: TRBJ2-1
DNA: TGTGCCAGCAGCGGAGACGATGAGCAGTTCTTC
CDR3: CASSGDDEQFF

size: few
V: TRBV6-5
D: NA
J: TRBJ1-2
DNA: TGTGCCAGCAGTTACGCGGGGGGATCGTCTAACTATGGCTACACCTTC
CDR3: CASSYAGGSSNYGYTF

size: few
V: TRBV19
D: TRBD1
J: TRBJ2-5
DNA: TGTGCCAGTAAGACAGGGGGTGCAGAGACCCAGTACTTC
CDR3: CASKTGGAETQYF

size: NA
V: TRBV3-1/TRBV3-2
D: NA
J: TRBJ2-2
DNA: TGTGCCAGCAGCCAAGCGGGAGTCACCGGGGAGCTGTTTTTT
CDR3: CASSQAGVTGELFF

size: NA
V: TRBV5-1
D: NA
J: TRBJ1-4
DNA: TGCGCCAGCAGCTTTGCCGAAGGGGATGAAAAACTGTTTTTT
CDR3: CASSFAEGDEKLFF

size: NA
V: TRBV5-1
D: NA
J: TRBJ2-5
DNA: TGCGCCAGCAGCTTGTTGTCCCTTCAAGAGACCCAGTACTTC
CDR3: CASSLLSLQETQYF

size: NA
V: TRBV29-1
D: NA
J: TRBJ2-5
DNA: TGCAGCGCGATCGAGTACCAAGAGACCCAGTACTTC
CDR3: CSAIEYQETQYF

size: NA
V: TRBV4-1
D: NA
J: TRBJ2-7
DNA: TGCGCCAGCAGCCAAGCCTCGGACAGTCCCTACGAGCAGTACTTC
CDR3: CASSQASDSPYEQYF

size: NA
V: TRBV5-1
D: TRBD1
J: TRBJ1-1
DNA: TGCGCCAGCAGCTTGGGCGGGACAGGCACTGAAGCTTTCTTT
CDR3: CASSLGGTGTEAFF

size: NA
V: TRBV7-9
D: TRBD1
J: TRBJ2-3
DNA: TGTGCCAGCAGCGTACAGGGGGCAGATACGCAGTATTTT
CDR3: CASSVQGADTQYF

size: NA
V: TRBV5-1
D: NA
J: TRBJ2-3
DNA: TGCGCCAGCAGCTTAGAGGGCGGAAGCACAGATACGCAGTATTTT
CDR3: CASSLEGGSTDTQYF

size: NA
V: TRBV9
D: NA
J: TRBJ2-1
DNA: TGTGCCAGCAGCGTAGCGGGGGATTTCTACAATGAGCAGTTCTTC
CDR3: CASSVAGDFYNEQFF

size: NA
V: TRBV6-5
D: NA
J: TRBJ2-3
DNA: TGTGCCAGCAGTTATTGGGTGGGGAGGAGCACAGATACGCAGTATTTT
CDR3: CASSYWVGRSTDTQYF

size: NA
V: TRBV10-3
D: NA
J: TRBJ1-6
DNA: TGTGCCATCAGTGAGGCCCCCCCAGGGGATTATAATTCACCCCTCCACTTT
CDR3: CAISEAPPGDYNSPLHF

size: NA
V: TRBV6-6
D: TRBD2
J: TRBJ2-1
DNA: TGTGCCAGCATCTCTAGCGGGAGCTACAATGAGCAGTTCTTC
CDR3: CASISSGSYNEQFF

size: NA
V: TRBV11-3
D: TRBD1
J: TRBJ2-2
DNA: TGTGCCAGCAGCCGTAGGACAGGGGCCGGGGAGCTGTTTTTT
CDR3: CASSRRTGAGELFF

size: NA
V: TRBV7-8
D: NA
J: TRBJ1-2
DNA: TGTGCCAGCAGCTTTTCCTTCGGTAGCGATAACTATGGCTACACCTTC
CDR3: CASSFSFGSDNYGYTF

size: NA
V: TRBV3-1/TRBV3-2
D: TRBD1
J: TRBJ1-6
DNA: TGTGCCAGTGGGGGCCAGGACAGGGTGGCACCCCTCCACTTT
CDR3: CASGGQDRVAPLHF

size: NA
V: TRBV6-5
D: TRBD1
J: TRBJ1-5
DNA: TGTGCCAGCAGCAGGACAGGGCCTAATCAGCCCCAGCATTTT
CDR3: CASSRTGPNQPQHF

size: few
V: TRBV6-2/TRBV6-3
D: NA
J: TRBJ1-1
DNA: TGTGCCAGCAGTTACTCGATCGGGGGGCTTAACACTGAAGCTTTCTTT
CDR3: CASSYSIGGLNTEAFF

size: NA
V: TRBV5-5
D: NA
J: TRBJ1-2
DNA: TGTGCCAGCAGCTTAAGTGACAGGATCTATGGCTACACCTTC
CDR3: CASSLSDRIYGYTF

size: NA
V: TRBV2
D: NA
J: TRBJ1-1
DNA: TGTGCCAGCAGACTAAAGACAGTGAACACTGAAGCTTTCTTT
CDR3: CASRLKTVNTEAFF

size: NA
V: TRBV29-1
D: TRBD1
J: TRBJ2-1
DNA: TGCAGCCTAAAGGGGGCCCAGTTCTTC
CDR3: CSLKGAQFF

size: NA
V: TRBV19
D: NA
J: TRBJ1-2
DNA: TGTGCCAGCCTTTGGACGGGGGGGATTAACTATGGCTACACCTTC
CDR3: CASLWTGGINYGYTF

size: NA
V: TRBV23-1
D: NA
J: TRBJ1-1
DNA: TGTTCAAACACTGAAGCTTTCTTT
CDR3: CSNTEAFF

size: NA
V: TRBV14
D: TRBD1
J: TRBJ2-7
DNA: TGTGCCAGCAGCCGGCGGGTTACCGGGACAGGCCTTTCCTACGAGCAGTACTTC
CDR3: CASSRRVTGTGLSYEQYF

size: once
V: TRBV11-3
D: NA
J: TRBJ1-1
DNA: TGTGCCAGCAGCTTGAGCGCCTCGAACACTGAAGCTTTCTTT
CDR3: CASSLSASNTEAFF

size: once
V: TRBV9
D: TRBD2
J: TRBJ2-3
DNA: TGTGCCAGCACCCCCCAGGGGACTAGCGTCCTGTATACGCAGTATTTT
CDR3: CASTPQGTSVLYTQYF

size: NA
V: TRBV6-4
D: NA
J: TRBJ2-5
DNA: TGTGCCAGCAGTGACTCGTCAAGGGGGACCCAGTACTTC
CDR3: CASSDSSRGTQYF

size: NA
V: TRBV5-6
D: TRBD1
J: TRBJ1-2
DNA: TGTGCCAGCAGCTTTTACCGGGACAGGACTCATACGGCTGGCTACACCTTC
CDR3: CASSFYRDRTHTAGYTF

size: NA
V: TRBV6-4
D: NA
J: TRBJ1-2
DNA: TGTGCCAGCAGTGGAACGGGGAGGGAAGGCTACACCTTC
CDR3: CASSGTGREGYTF

size: NA
V: TRBV5-1
D: NA
J: TRBJ1-6
DNA: TGCGCCAGCAGCTTGCAAGGGGCCCATAATTCACCCCTCCACTTT
CDR3: CASSLQGAHNSPLHF